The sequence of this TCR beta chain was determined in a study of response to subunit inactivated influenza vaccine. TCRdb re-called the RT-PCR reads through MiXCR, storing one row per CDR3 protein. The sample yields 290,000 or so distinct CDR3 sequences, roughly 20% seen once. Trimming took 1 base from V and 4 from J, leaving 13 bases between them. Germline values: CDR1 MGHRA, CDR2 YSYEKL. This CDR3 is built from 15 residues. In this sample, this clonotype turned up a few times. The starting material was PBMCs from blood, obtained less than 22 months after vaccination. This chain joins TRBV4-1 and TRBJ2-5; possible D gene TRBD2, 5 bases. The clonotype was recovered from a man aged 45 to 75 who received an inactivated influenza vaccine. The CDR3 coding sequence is TGCGCCAGCAGCCAAGTTTCCGGGGTTTCAGAGACCCAGTACTTC. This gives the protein CASSQVSGVSETQYF.